The present TCR beta chain was sequenced within a study of immune characteristics of hereditary and idiopathic chronic pancreatitis. Study-level findings and limits: TCRbeta diversity rose and clonality fell in both pancreatitis groups versus controls. Tissue came only from TPIAT, so disease duration may affect findings.

Data came from immunoSEQ multiplex PCR; TCRdb stores just in-frame clones and leaves some out. The sample includes some 15,000 clones, more than 60% of them seen just once. CDR1 is KGHDR, CDR2 SFDVKD, per germline. The CDR3 is 16 amino acids. V trimming: 4 bases; J trimming: 2 bases; junction bases outside the gene matches: 6. Patients having total pancreatectomy with islet autotransplantation provided the chronic pancreatitis pancreas tissue. Genomic DNA was extracted directly from bulk pancreas tissue without T cell sorting. This clone was seen just once. Its target is unknown. The chain couples TRBV24-1 to TRBJ2-1; 8 bases map to TRBD2. The origin of this receptor is a human donor with chronic pancreatitis. Material for sequencing was pancreas tissue with hereditary chronic pancreatitis. This chain's CDR3 is CATSDLAGRTYNEQFF. Written as DNA, the CDR3 is TGTGCCACCAGTGACTTAGCGGGAAGGACCTACAATGAGCAGTTCTTC.